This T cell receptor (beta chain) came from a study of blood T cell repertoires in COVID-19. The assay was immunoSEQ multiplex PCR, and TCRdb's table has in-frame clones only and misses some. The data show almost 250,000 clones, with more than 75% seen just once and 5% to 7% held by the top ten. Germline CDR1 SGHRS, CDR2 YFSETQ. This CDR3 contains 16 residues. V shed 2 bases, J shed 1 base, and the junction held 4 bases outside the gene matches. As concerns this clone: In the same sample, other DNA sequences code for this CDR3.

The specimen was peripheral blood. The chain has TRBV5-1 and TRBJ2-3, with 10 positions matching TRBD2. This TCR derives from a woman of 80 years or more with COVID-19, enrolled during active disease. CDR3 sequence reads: CASSLAGGPGTDTQYF. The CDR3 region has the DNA TGCGCCAGCAGCTTAGCGGGGGGGCCCGGCACAGATACGCAGTATTTT.